What follows is one TCR beta chain and its context. Its target is unknown. A much larger clone lies one base from this, so it may be a read error. The sample originates from a study of T cells in Graves' hyperthyroidism and ophthalmopathy. Findings of the study overall: Stable hyperthyroidism was told apart from ophthalmopathy by a model built on 13 V-J features.

V dropped 4 bases and J dropped 3 bases, with 13 bases sitting between them. The CDR3 is 15 amino acids. The germline gives CDR1 LNHDA, CDR2 SQIVND (reference sequence). RNA transcripts provided the source from which TCR beta CDR3 regions were amplified. RT-PCR in the first round (using the HTBI primer set) targeted the TCR CDR3. One entry per CDR3 protein results from TCRdb running MiXCR on the multiplex PCR reads. The sample has over 700,000 distinct CDR3 sequences; 38% are singletons. Hyperthyroidism was newly diagnosed in patients aged 18 to 65 (duration under 2 months). V and J are TRBV19 and TRBJ1-5; D is unclear. Sequenced sample: blood. The sequence came from a man in his late teens or twenties with Graves' hyperthyroidism. CDR3 sequence: CASSTVLQLNQPQHF. Here the CDR3 DNA reads TGTGCCAGTAGTACTGTATTACAGCTCAATCAGCCCCAGCATTTT.